This TCR beta chain was captured in a study of blood T cell repertoires in COVID-19. Study information: Sites in the United States, Italy and Spain provided acute and convalescent COVID-19 samples.

The method was immunoSEQ multiplex PCR; TCRdb's version includes in-frame clones alone and lacks a portion of them. The profile covers approximately 210,000 clones, with 81% appearing a single time and around 9% taken by the ten largest. CDR3 length equals 15 residues. Trimming at V came to 5 bases and at J to 3 bases, leaving 7 bases not matched to a gene. The germline V gene has CDR1 SGHTA and CDR2 FQGTGA. Input material: PBMCs or T cells enriched from blood (not recorded which). The TCR originated in a woman between 50 and 59 years old with acute COVID-19. The rearrangement joins TRBV7-3 to TRBJ2-7, with 10 bases matching TRBD2. The CDR3 DNA is TGTGCCAGCAGCGCGACTAGCGGGTACGGCTACGAGCAGTACTTC. Its protein is CASSATSGYGYEQYF.